This T cell receptor beta chain comes out of a study of CD8 T cells in Susac syndrome. The ends were cut back, 4 bases at V and 10 bases at J, with 14 bases in the middle. Germline CDR1 MNHEY, CDR2 SMNVEV (reference sequence). The length of the CDR3 is 14 residues. Random-hexamer reverse transcription was applied to roughly 0.45 to 1 ug RNA. TCRdb called the immunoSEQ multiplex PCR reads again in MiXCR, with one record for every CDR3 protein. Of over 100,000 distinct CDR3 sequences listed, around 94% are singletons. The sequenced sample consisted of CD8+ T cells from PBMCs. The genes are TRBV27 and TRBJ1-6; no definite D call. The sequence was collected from a human donor with Susac syndrome. The CDR3 spells CASSSAAEVSPLHF. CDR3 nucleotides: TGTGCCAGCAGTTCGGCGGCCGAGGTCTCACCCCTCCACTTT.